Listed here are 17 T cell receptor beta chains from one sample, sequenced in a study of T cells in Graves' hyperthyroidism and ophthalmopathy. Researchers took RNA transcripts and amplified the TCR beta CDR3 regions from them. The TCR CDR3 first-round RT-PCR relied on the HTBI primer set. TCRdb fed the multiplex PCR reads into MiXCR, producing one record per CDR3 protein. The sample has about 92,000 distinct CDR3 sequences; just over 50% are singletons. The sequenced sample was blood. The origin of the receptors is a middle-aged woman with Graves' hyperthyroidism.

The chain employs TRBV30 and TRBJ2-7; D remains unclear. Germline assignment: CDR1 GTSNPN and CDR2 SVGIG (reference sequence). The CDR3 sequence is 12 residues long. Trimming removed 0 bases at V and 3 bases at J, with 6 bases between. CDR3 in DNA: TGTGCCTGGAGTGTGTTGGACTACGAGCAGTACTTC. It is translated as CAWSVLDYEQYF.

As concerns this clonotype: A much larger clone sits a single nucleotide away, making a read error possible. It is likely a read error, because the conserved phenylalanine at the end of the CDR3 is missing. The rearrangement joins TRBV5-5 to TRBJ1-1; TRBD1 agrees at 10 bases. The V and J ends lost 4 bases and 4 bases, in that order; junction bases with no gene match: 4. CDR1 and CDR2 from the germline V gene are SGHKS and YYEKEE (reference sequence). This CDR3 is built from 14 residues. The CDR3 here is CASSRQGASTEAFL. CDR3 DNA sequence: TGTGCCAGCAGCCGACAGGGGGCGAGCACTGAAGCTTTCCTT.

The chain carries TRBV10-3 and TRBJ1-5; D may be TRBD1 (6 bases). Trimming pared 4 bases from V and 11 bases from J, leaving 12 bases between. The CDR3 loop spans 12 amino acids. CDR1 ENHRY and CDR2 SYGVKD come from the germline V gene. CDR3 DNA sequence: TGTGCCATCAGTGGGGACATCTGGACCCAGCATTTT. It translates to CAISGDIWTQHF.

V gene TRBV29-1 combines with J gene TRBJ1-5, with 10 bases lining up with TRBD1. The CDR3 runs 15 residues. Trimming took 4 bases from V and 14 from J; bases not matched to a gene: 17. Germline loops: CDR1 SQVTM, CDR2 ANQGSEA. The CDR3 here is CSVAGTGENLGYEHF. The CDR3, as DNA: TGCAGCGTTGCCGGGACAGGGGAGAACTTGGGCTACGAGCATTTT.

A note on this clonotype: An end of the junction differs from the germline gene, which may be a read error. DNA for the CDR3: TGTGCCAGCAGTGAGGCGACAGGGACTAATGGAAAACTGTTCTTT. Translation gives CASSEATGTNGKLFF. V is TRBV2 and J is TRBJ1-4, with TRBD1 identical over 7 bases. Looked up from germline, CDR1 is SNHLY and CDR2 is FYNNEI. CDR3 length equals 15 residues.

Here the CDR3 reads CATSIRTGGQETQYF. The CDR3 DNA follows: TGTGCCACCAGCATCCGGACAGGGGGCCAAGAGACCCAGTACTTC. This rearrangement joins TRBV15 to TRBJ2-5, with TRBD1 identical over 10 bases. This CDR3 has 15 amino acids. The V gene end was trimmed by 4 bases and the J gene end by 1 base; junction bases not matched to a gene: 3. CDR1 and CDR2 from the germline V gene are LNHNV and YYDKDF (reference sequence).

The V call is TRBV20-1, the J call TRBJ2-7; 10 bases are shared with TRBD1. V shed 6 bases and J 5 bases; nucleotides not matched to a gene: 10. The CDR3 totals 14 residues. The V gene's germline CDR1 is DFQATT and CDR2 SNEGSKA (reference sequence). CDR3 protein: CSARRGTGDNEQYF. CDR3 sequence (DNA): TGCAGTGCCCGGCGGGGGACAGGGGACAACGAGCAGTACTTC.

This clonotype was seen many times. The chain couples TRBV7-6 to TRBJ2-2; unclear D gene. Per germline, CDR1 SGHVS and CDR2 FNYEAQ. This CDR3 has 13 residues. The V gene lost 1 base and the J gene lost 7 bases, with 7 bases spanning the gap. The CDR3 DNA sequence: TGTGCCAGCAGCTTAGGGTTCATCGGGGAGCTGTTTTTT. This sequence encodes CASSLGFIGELFF. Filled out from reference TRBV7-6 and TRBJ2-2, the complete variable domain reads GAGVSQSPRYKVTKRGQDVALRCDPISGHVSLYWYRQALGQGPEFLTYFNYEAQQDKSGLPNDRFSAERPEGSISTLTIQRTEQRDSAMYRCASSLGFIGELFFGEGSRLTVL.

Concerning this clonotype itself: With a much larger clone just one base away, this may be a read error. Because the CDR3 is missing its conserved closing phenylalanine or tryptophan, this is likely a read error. The CDR3 is CASSLVREGQSYEQYS. CDR3 bases: TGCGCCAGCAGCTTGGTTCGGGAGGGCCAGTCCTACGAGCAGTACTCC. This sequence joins TRBV5-1 and TRBJ2-7, with 8 positions matching TRBD2. CDR3 length equals 16 residues. V lost 0 bases to trimming and J lost 1 base; unmatched junction nucleotides: 6. CDR1 is SGHRS and CDR2 is YFSETQ in the germline V gene.

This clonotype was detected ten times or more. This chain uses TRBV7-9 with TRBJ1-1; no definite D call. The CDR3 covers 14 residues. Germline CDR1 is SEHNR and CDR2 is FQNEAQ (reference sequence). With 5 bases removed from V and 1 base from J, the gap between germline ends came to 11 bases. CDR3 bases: TGTGCCAGCAGCCATGACATCCCGAACACTGAAGCTTTCTTT. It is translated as CASSHDIPNTEAFF.

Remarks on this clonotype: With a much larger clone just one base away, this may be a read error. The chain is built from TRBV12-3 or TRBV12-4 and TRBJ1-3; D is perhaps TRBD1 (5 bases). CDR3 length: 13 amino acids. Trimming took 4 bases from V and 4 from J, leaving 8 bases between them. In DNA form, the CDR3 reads TGTGCCAGCAGTTCTCAGGGAGGAAACACCATATATTTT. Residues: CASSSQGGNTIYF.

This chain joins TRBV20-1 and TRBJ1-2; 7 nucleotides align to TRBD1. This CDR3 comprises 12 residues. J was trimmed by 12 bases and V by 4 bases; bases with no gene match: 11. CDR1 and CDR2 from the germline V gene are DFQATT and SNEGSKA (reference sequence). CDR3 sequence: CSAMKGARGNTF. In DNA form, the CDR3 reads TGCAGTGCTATGAAGGGGGCGCGAGGAAACACCTTC.

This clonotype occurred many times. The CDR3 nucleotides are TGTGCCACAGTGGACAGGGGAAACACCATATATTTT. Its protein is CATVDRGNTIYF. The chain recombines TRBV10-3 with TRBJ1-3; 7 nucleotides agree with TRBD1. The V and J ends lost 10 bases and 4 bases, in that order; junction bases with no gene match: 4. CDR1 and CDR2 (germline): ENHRY, SYGVKD. The CDR3 is 12 residues long.

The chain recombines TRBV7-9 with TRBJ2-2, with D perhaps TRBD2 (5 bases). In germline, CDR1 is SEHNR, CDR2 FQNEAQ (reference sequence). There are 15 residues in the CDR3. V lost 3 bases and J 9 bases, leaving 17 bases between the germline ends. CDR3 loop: CASSLTLARGRELFF. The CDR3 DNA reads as TGTGCCAGCAGCTTGACATTGGCCCGAGGGAGGGAGCTGTTTTTT.

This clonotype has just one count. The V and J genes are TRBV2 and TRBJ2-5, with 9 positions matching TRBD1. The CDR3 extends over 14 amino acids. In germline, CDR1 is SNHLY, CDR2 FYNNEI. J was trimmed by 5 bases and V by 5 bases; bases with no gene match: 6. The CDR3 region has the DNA TGTGCCAGCAGTCCGGGACAGGGTAGTGAGACCCAGTACTTC. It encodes CASSPGQGSETQYF.

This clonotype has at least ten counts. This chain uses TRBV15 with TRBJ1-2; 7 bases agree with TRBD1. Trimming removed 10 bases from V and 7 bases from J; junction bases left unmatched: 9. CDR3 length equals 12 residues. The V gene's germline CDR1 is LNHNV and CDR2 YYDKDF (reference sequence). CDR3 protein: CASRQGAFGYTF. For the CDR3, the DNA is TGTGCCAGCAGACAGGGAGCTTTTGGCTACACCTTC.

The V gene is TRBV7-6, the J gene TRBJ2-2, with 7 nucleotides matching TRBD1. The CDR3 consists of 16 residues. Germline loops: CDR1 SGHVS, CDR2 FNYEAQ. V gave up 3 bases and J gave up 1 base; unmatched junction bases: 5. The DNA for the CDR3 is TGTGCCAGCAGCTTTGGACAGGCTATGAACACCGGGGAGCTGTTTTTT. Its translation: CASSFGQAMNTGELFF.